Listed below are T cell receptor beta chains from one sample, sequenced in a study of cytomegalovirus exposure and HLA in healthy donors. Profiled with immunoSEQ multiplex PCR; TCRdb holds only in-frame clones, not every one. The table has roughly 110,000 clones, roughly 80% seen once; the top ten hold roughly 5.9%. What was sequenced was PBMCs. The receptors originated from a woman aged 30 to 39 in good health and CMV-seropositive. Each CDR3 is given with its conserved first and last residue. Fields, in order: CDR3 length, J gene, D gene, V gene, clone size, CDR3 protein, CDR3 DNA. D genes are given only for firm matches. A row's size may be missing; if present it is once, few, many or a size class.

16 | TRBJ2-5 | TRBD1 | TRBV30 | few | CAWRSRDSLNQETQYF | TGTGCCTGGAGAAGTCGGGACAGCCTGAATCAGGAGACCCAGTACTTC
12 | TRBJ1-2 | . | TRBV7-9 | . | CSSSLARDGYTF | TGTTCCAGCAGCTTAGCCAGGGATGGCTACACCTTC
17 | TRBJ1-4 | TRBD1 | TRBV27 | . | CASSFQGRGLANEKLFF | TGTGCCAGCAGTTTTCAGGGTAGGGGGCTAGCTAATGAAAAACTGTTTTTT
14 | TRBJ2-3 | . | TRBV6-1 | . | CASSDEEETDTQYF | TGTGCCAGCAGTGATGAGGAGGAAACAGATACGCAGTATTTT
15 | TRBJ2-1 | TRBD2 | TRBV6-1 | . | CASRSGGGTYNEQFF | TGTGCCAGCAGGTCGGGAGGGGGAACTTACAATGAGCAGTTCTTC
16 | TRBJ2-6 | . | TRBV5-1 | . | CASSSGKSSGANVLTF | TGCGCCAGCAGCTCCGGGAAGAGCTCTGGGGCCAACGTCCTGACTTTC
15 | TRBJ1-1 | TRBD1 | TRBV5-4 | . | CASSSPDRGHTEAFF | TGTGCCAGCAGCTCCCCGGACAGGGGGCATACTGAAGCTTTCTTT
14 | TRBJ1-3 | TRBD1 | TRBV30 | . | CAWSGQGAGNTIYF | TGTGCCTGGAGTGGACAGGGTGCTGGAAACACCATATATTTT
14 | TRBJ1-2 | . | TRBV19 | few | CASSMRQGSYGYTF | TGTGCCAGTAGTATGAGACAAGGGAGCTATGGCTACACCTTC
13 | TRBJ2-5 | . | TRBV15 | . | CATNMADQETQYF | TGTGCCACCAACATGGCAGACCAAGAGACCCAGTACTTC
13 | TRBJ1-3 | . | TRBV25-1 | . | CASSSQGGDTIYF | TGTGCCAGCAGTAGTCAGGGAGGGGACACCATATATTTT
12 | TRBJ2-5 | . | TRBV9 | once | CASSRDPETQYF | TGTGCCAGCTCCAGGGATCCGGAGACCCAGTACTTC
15 | TRBJ1-2 | TRBD1 | TRBV10-3 | few | CAIASEVGTGYGYTF | TGTGCCATCGCCTCAGAGGTGGGGACAGGTTATGGCTACACCTTC
15 | TRBJ2-5 | TRBD2 | TRBV11-3 | . | CASSLWVAGGETQYF | TGTGCCAGCAGCCTCTGGGTGGCGGGAGGAGAGACCCAGTACTTC
11 | TRBJ1-2 | . | TRBV19 | . | CASIDGGGYTF | TGTGCCAGTATTGACGGAGGAGGCTACACCTTC
14 | TRBJ2-2 | . | TRBV19 | . | CASSIPGGWLELFF | TGTGCCAGTAGTATTCCGGGGGGCTGGCTCGAGCTGTTTTTT
14 | TRBJ1-2 | TRBD1 | TRBV5-6 | . | CASSSQGMDYGYTF | TGTGCCAGCAGCTCACAGGGGATGGACTATGGCTACACCTTC
11 | TRBJ1-2 | . | TRBV20-1 | . | CSATGNYGYTF | TGCAGTGCTACGGGGAACTATGGCTACACCTTC
16 | TRBJ2-1 | TRBD2 | TRBV4-1 | . | CASSQVGGSSYNEQFF | TGCGCCAGCAGCCAAGTCGGCGGGAGCTCCTACAATGAGCAGTTCTTC
15 | TRBJ1-1 | . | TRBV9 | . | CASSVAPPGNTEAFF | TGTGCCAGCAGCGTAGCTCCGCCAGGTAACACTGAAGCTTTCTTT
16 | TRBJ1-1 | . | TRBV19 | . | CASSIFSLGPNTEAFF | TGTGCCAGTAGTATCTTCTCTTTGGGGCCGAACACTGAAGCTTTCTTT
14 | TRBJ2-3 | . | TRBV27 | . | CASSYGRGRDMQYF | TGTGCCAGCAGTTATGGCAGGGGACGAGATATGCAGTATTTT
15 | TRBJ2-1 | TRBD2 | TRBV19 | . | CASSLGGVPYNEQFF | TGTGCCAGTAGTCTTGGGGGGGTCCCATACAATGAGCAGTTCTTC
18 | TRBJ2-1 | TRBD1 | TRBV29-1 | . | CSVESWGSQQGSYNEQFF | TGCAGCGTAGAGAGTTGGGGCAGCCAACAGGGGTCCTACAATGAGCAGTTCTTC
14 | TRBJ2-1 | TRBD1 | TRBV14 | . | CASSPDRGHNEQFF | TGTGCCAGCAGCCCCGACAGGGGGCACAATGAGCAGTTCTTC
14 | TRBJ2-7 | TRBD2 | TRBV5-1 | . | CASSSGTSLHEQYF | TGCGCCAGCAGCTCCGGGACTAGTCTCCACGAGCAGTACTTC
14 | TRBJ2-4 | . | TRBV27 | . | CASSSRDLGNIQYF | TGTGCCAGCAGTTCCCGGGATCTTGGTAACATTCAGTACTTC
16 | TRBJ2-7 | TRBD2 | TRBV7-9 | . | CASSPGTSGRAEEQYF | TGTGCCAGCAGCCCGGGGACTAGCGGGAGGGCCGAGGAGCAGTACTTC
14 | TRBJ1-1 | . | TRBV11-1 | . | CASSFWGVDTEAFF | TGTGCCAGCAGCTTCTGGGGAGTGGACACTGAAGCTTTCTTT
16 | TRBJ2-2 | TRBD2 | TRBV11-2 | . | CASSLVRAGLFGELFF | TGTGCCAGCAGCTTAGTTCGAGCGGGGTTGTTCGGGGAGCTGTTTTTT
14 | TRBJ1-2 | TRBD1 | TRBV11-1 | . | CASSFAGQGSGYTF | TGTGCCAGCAGCTTCGCGGGACAGGGGAGTGGCTACACCTTC
14 | TRBJ2-7 | TRBD2 | TRBV6-1 | . | CASSEGGGGYEQYF | TGTGCCAGCAGTGAAGGCGGGGGGGGCTACGAGCAGTACTTC
13 | TRBJ1-5 | . | TRBV18 | . | CASSPGSPGPQHF | TGTGCCAGCTCACCAGGCAGCCCGGGGCCCCAGCATTTT
13 | TRBJ1-5 | . | TRBV7-3 | . | CSSSLNGGEPQHF | TGTTCCAGCAGCTTAAACGGGGGGGAGCCCCAGCATTTT
15 | TRBJ2-3 | TRBD2 | TRBV7-6 | . | CASSLAAGGPDTQYF | TGTGCCAGCAGCTTAGCAGCGGGAGGGCCGGATACGCAGTATTTT
14 | TRBJ2-7 | . | TRBV6-1 | . | CASAPGHGSYEQYF | TGTGCCTCAGCACCGGGACATGGATCCTACGAGCAGTACTTC
13 | TRBJ1-2 | . | TRBV6-1 | . | CASTYVAGNGYTF | TGTGCCAGCACCTACGTGGCAGGTAATGGCTACACCTTC
16 | TRBJ2-5 | . | TRBV5-6 | . | CASSRRDTGLQETQYF | TGTGCCAGCAGCCGCCGGGACACAGGCCTTCAAGAGACCCAGTACTTC
14 | TRBJ1-1 | . | TRBV6-4 | . | CASAPEGMNTEAFF | TGTGCCAGCGCCCCGGAGGGCATGAACACTGAAGCTTTCTTT
16 | TRBJ2-3 | TRBD2 | TRBV5-1 | few | CASSTGLAGGPDTQYF | TGCGCCAGCAGCACCGGACTAGCGGGGGGGCCCGATACGCAGTATTTT
15 | TRBJ1-1 | . | TRBV10-2 | . | CASSLTGTSNTEAFF | TGCGCCAGCAGTTTAACCGGGACATCGAACACTGAAGCTTTCTTT
15 | TRBJ1-3 | . | TRBV6-1 | . | CATYLPPGDGNTIYF | TGTGCCACCTATTTACCTCCAGGGGATGGAAACACCATATATTTT